This T cell receptor beta chain was captured in a study of human T cells and chemical hapten exposure. General study results and limits: TCRs above 1 in 1000 frequency did not change with DPC sensitization.

TCRdb ran MiXCR on the RACE reads and lists one entry per CDR3 protein. The sample consists of 99,000 or so distinct CDR3 sequences, 10% to 13% of them appearing once. The time point was: pre-sensitization, week 0. Specified treatment: therapeutic diphenylcyclopropenone sensitization with weekly scalp DPC. Alopecia patients deemed DPC-suitable, aged 18 to 70, excluding pregnancy. Whole blood that had not been fractionated was the source of extracted total RNA. As regards this clonotype: Its specificity is not known.

CDR1 DFQATT and CDR2 SNEGSKA come from the germline V gene (reference sequence). This CDR3 region has 14 residues. Trimming shortened V by 5 bases and J by 6 bases, and 19 bases separated the two germline ends. This sample comprised whole blood, obtained in connection with sensitization to the hapten diphenylcyclopropenone (DPC). This clonotype was sampled from a woman aged 55 to 70 with alopecia areata. Some clones in this sample may be carry-over from other donors' samples. J is TRBJ1-2 and V is TRBV20-1; D is uncertain. In DNA form, the CDR3 reads TGCAGTGCTCCCCGCCCTTATGTGCGGGATGGCTACACCTTC. It encodes CSAPRPYVRDGYTF.